Following are 17 T cell receptor beta chains from one sample sequenced in a study of blood T cell repertoires in COVID-19. Method: immunoSEQ multiplex PCR; TCRdb's copy keeps in-frame clones and lacks some. The sample consists of roughly 200,000 clones, around 85% of them appearing once. The specimen was PBMCs or T cells enriched from blood (not recorded which). These receptor sequences come from a woman between 45 and 60 years old in a cohort exposed to, infected with or recovered from COVID-19 (not recorded which).

In the case of this clone: In the same sample, other DNA sequences code for this CDR3. The V call is TRBV4-1, the J call TRBJ1-4; 9 nucleotides line up with TRBD1. The J segment lost 5 bases and the V segment lost 1 base, leaving 5 bases of the junction unmatched. Germline V gene data show CDR1 as MGHRA and CDR2 as YSYEKL. The CDR3 is 16 residues long. The CDR3 DNA reads as TGCGCCAGCAGCCAAGGGGGGACAGGGTTGAATGAAAAACTGTTTTTT. Its translation: CASSQGGTGLNEKLFF.

Concerning this clone: A clone one base away is much larger, so this may be a read error. The DNA for the CDR3 is TGCGCCAGCAGCTTGGCGACAGGGAATAATCAGCCCCAGCATTTT. Amino acids: CASSLATGNNQPQHF. The gene calls are TRBV5-1 and TRBJ1-5; 7 positions agree with TRBD1. Per germline, CDR1 SGHRS and CDR2 YFSETQ. The CDR3 has 15 amino acids. J was trimmed by 4 bases and V by 0 bases; bases with no gene match: 4.

This clone was seen more than once but under ten times. The chain employs TRBV30 and TRBJ1-1, with D unclear. CDR3 length equals 16 residues. Germline V CDR1 and CDR2: GTSNPN, SVGIG (reference sequence). V lost 4 bases, J lost 0 bases, and 18 bases lay in between. In nucleotides, the CDR3 is TGTGCCTGGACCTTCGCCGCAGGAATCATGAACACTGAAGCTTTCTTT. It specifies CAWTFAAGIMNTEAFF.

The chain couples TRBV11-2 to TRBJ2-5, with D possibly TRBD1 on 5 matching bases. Looked up from germline, CDR1 is SGHAT and CDR2 is FQNNGV. Between the trimmed V and J ends, which lost 1 base and 2 bases, there was a span of 11 bases. The CDR3 extends over 15 amino acids. CDR3 coding DNA: TGTGCCAGCAGCTTAGGAAGACAGACTCAAGAGACCCAGTACTTC. Protein product: CASSLGRQTQETQYF.

The chain joins TRBV29-1 to TRBJ2-3; D not certain. V was cut by 8 bases and J by 4 bases, with 10 bases left in between. The CDR3 covers 11 residues. CDR1 is SQVTM and CDR2 is ANQGSEA in the germline V gene. Here the CDR3 reads CSISRADTQYF. As DNA, the CDR3 is TGCAGCATTTCTAGAGCAGATACGCAGTATTTT.

This clone was picked up one time. V usage is TRBV28 and J usage is TRBJ1-1; D unresolved. The CDR3 consists of 13 residues. CDR1 is MDHEN, CDR2 SYDVKM, per germline. Trimming took 5 bases from V and 1 from J, leaving 8 bases between them. The CDR3 spells CASSPPGNTEAFF. CDR3 nucleotide sequence: TGTGCCAGCAGTCCCCCAGGGAACACTGAAGCTTTCTTT.

This chain links TRBV10-3 with TRBJ2-6, with 9 bases identical to TRBD1. V dropped 10 bases and J dropped 0; count of bases not matched to a gene: 7. Germline CDR1 ENHRY, CDR2 SYGVKD. The CDR3 runs 16 residues. The CDR3 DNA reads as TGTGCCACCGGGACAGGGAGGATCTCTGGGGCCAACGTCCTGACTTTC. It is translated as CATGTGRISGANVLTF.

J is TRBJ1-2 and V is TRBV18, with TRBD1 as a possible D gene (5 bases). Germline V gene lookup returns CDR1 KGHSH and CDR2 LQKENI. CDR3 length: 14 residues. Trimming cost V 3 bases and J 2 bases, with 10 bases left between them. In DNA form, the CDR3 reads TGTGCCAGCTCACCGGGGGGGAGAAACTATGGCTACACCTTC. This codes for CASSPGGRNYGYTF.

The chain employs TRBV24-1 and TRBJ2-2; 7 nucleotides match TRBD1. With V trimmed by 2 bases and J by 2 bases, 4 bases remained unmatched. This CDR3 is built from 16 residues. Germline loops: CDR1 KGHDR, CDR2 SFDVKD. The CDR3 region is CATSDSYRGNTGELFF. For the CDR3, the DNA is TGTGCCACCAGTGATTCGTACAGGGGAAACACCGGGGAGCTGTTTTTT.

This chain links TRBV30 with TRBJ1-3; D is undetermined. The germline V gene has CDR1 GTSNPN and CDR2 SVGIG (reference sequence). V was shortened by 2 bases and J by 4 bases, with 18 bases between the two germline ends. The CDR3 runs to 16 residues. The CDR3, as DNA: TGTGCCTGGAGTCCGAGTCAGCGGGTATCCGGAAACACCATATATTTT. This encodes CAWSPSQRVSGNTIYF.

The chain uses TRBV5-1 and TRBJ1-5, with D unclear. This CDR3 region has 15 residues. Germline V lookup: CDR1 SGHRS, CDR2 YFSETQ. V was cut by 0 bases and J by 0 bases, with 7 bases left in between. The chain's CDR3 is CASSLAGSSNQPQHF. Here the CDR3 DNA reads TGCGCCAGCAGCTTGGCGGGATCTAGCAATCAGCCCCAGCATTTT.

V gene TRBV6-1 combines with J gene TRBJ1-1; 11 bases agree with TRBD1. The CDR3 runs to 19 residues. Germline CDR1 is MNHNS and CDR2 is SASEGT. V dropped 4 bases and J dropped 5; count of bases not matched to a gene: 18. The CDR3: CASSVRRSGGTGGRTEAFF. For the CDR3, the DNA is TGTGCCAGCAGTGTACGCCGCTCCGGAGGGACAGGGGGAAGAACTGAAGCTTTCTTT.

The gene calls are TRBV11-2 and TRBJ2-2; D is perhaps TRBD1 (5 bases). The germline CDR1 and CDR2 sequences are SGHAT and FQNNGV. This CDR3 is 15 amino acids long. V lost 1 base to trimming and J lost 1 base, with 7 bases between them. The CDR3 nucleotides are TGTGCCAGCAGCTTAGCAGGGATGAACACCGGGGAGCTGTTTTTT. Translating it yields CASSLAGMNTGELFF.

The chain has TRBV14 and TRBJ1-1; D might be TRBD1 (5 bases). Looked up from germline, CDR1 is SGHDN and CDR2 is FVKESK. This CDR3 is 12 amino acids long. Trimming removed 4 bases at V and 10 bases at J, with 13 bases between. Here the CDR3 reads CASSPGGFGAFF. The CDR3 DNA is TGTGCCAGCAGCCCTGGGGGGTTCGGAGCTTTCTTT. Complete variable domain (other parts from reference TRBV14 and TRBJ1-1): EAGVTQFPSHSVIEKGQTVTLRCDPISGHDNLYWYRRVMGKEIKFLLHFVKESKQDESGMPNNRFLAERTGGTYSTLKVQPAELEDSGVYFCASSPGGFGAFFGQGTRLTVV.

J is TRBJ1-3 and V is TRBV19, with D unclear. The V and J ends lost 3 bases and 0 bases respectively, with 9 bases between them. The CDR3 runs 15 residues. The germline V gene encodes CDR1 LNHDA and CDR2 SQIVND (reference sequence). The CDR3 reads CASSISGSSGNTIYF. DNA for the CDR3: TGTGCCAGTAGTATTTCGGGGAGCTCTGGAAACACCATATATTTT.

The rearrangement joins TRBV2 to TRBJ1-4; D gene ambiguous. There are 16 residues in the CDR3. From germline, CDR1 is SNHLY and CDR2 FYNNEI. Trimming removed 6 bases from V and 5 bases from J, with 19 bases in between. CDR3 DNA sequence: TGTGCCAGCAGGGTGGCAGGCCGCCAAACAAATGAAAAACTGTTTTTT. This translates into CASRVAGRQTNEKLFF.

This chain joins TRBV7-9 and TRBJ2-2; 7 nucleotides align to TRBD2. This CDR3 has 16 residues. The V gene end was trimmed by 0 bases and the J gene end by 1 base; junction bases not matched to a gene: 2. In germline, CDR1 is SEHNR, CDR2 FQNEAQ (reference sequence). CDR3 nucleotide sequence: TGTGCCAGCAGCTTAGCGTTAGCGGGGAACACCGGGGAGCTGTTTTTT. This encodes CASSLALAGNTGELFF.